These 3 T cell receptor beta chains were all obtained from the same sample, sequenced in a study of T-cell reconstitution after alpha-beta-depleted transplantation in children. Construction of the TCRbeta library involved unique molecular identifiers. TCRdb processed the PCR reads anew with MiXCR; each CDR3 protein has one entry. Here the sample spans roughly 340,000 distinct CDR3 sequences, roughly 16% being singletons. The sequences come from PBMCs, mostly from graft donor cells, collected 360 days after TCRalphabeta/CD19-depleted stem cell transplant. The receptors come from a male patient aged 2-15 years who had a stem cell transplant for acute lymphoblastic leukemia, so the T cells may come from the graft donor.

V usage is TRBV4-3 and J usage is TRBJ2-1; perhaps TRBD2 as D (6 bases). CDR3 length equals 14 residues. Germline CDR1 LGHNA, CDR2 YSLEER. With 1 base removed from V and 8 bases from J, the gap between germline ends came to 12 bases. CDR3: CASSQGGRGYEQFF. CDR3 DNA: TGCGCCAGCAGCCAAGGCGGTCGGGGGTATGAGCAGTTCTTC.

This clonotype was detected only a few times. V gene TRBV20-1 combines with J gene TRBJ1-5; D is uncertain. Germline CDR1 and CDR2: DFQATT and SNEGSKA (reference sequence). The CDR3 contains 12 residues. Trimming removed 3 bases from V and 1 base from J, with 4 bases in between. The CDR3 region is CSASDSNQPQHF. In DNA form, the CDR3 reads TGCAGTGCTAGTGACAGCAATCAGCCCCAGCATTTT.

This clonotype was counted at least ten times. V gene TRBV20-1 combines with J gene TRBJ2-5; 10 nucleotides agree with TRBD2. CDR1 is DFQATT, CDR2 SNEGSKA, per germline (reference sequence). The CDR3 contains 13 residues. Losses at the gene ends were 5 bases for V and 2 bases for J; bases not matched to a gene: 2. CDR3 DNA: TGCAGTGCTGAGCGGGAGGGACAAGAGACCCAGTACTTC. It is translated as CSAEREGQETQYF.